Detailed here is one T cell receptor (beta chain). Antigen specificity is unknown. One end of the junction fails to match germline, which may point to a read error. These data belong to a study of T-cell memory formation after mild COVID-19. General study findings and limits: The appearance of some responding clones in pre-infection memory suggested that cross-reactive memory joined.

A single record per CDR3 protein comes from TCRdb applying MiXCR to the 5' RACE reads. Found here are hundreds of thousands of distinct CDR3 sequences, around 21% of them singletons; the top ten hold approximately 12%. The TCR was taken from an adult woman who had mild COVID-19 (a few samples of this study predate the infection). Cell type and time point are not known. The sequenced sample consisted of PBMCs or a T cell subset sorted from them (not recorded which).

DNA of the CDR3: TGTGCCAGCACTTACAGACAGGGGTACGAGCAGTACTTC. Its protein is CASTYRQGYEQYF. This chain uses TRBV6-5 with TRBJ2-7; 8 bases map to TRBD1. Looked up from germline, CDR1 is MNHEY and CDR2 is SVGAGI. The CDR3 is 13 amino acids.